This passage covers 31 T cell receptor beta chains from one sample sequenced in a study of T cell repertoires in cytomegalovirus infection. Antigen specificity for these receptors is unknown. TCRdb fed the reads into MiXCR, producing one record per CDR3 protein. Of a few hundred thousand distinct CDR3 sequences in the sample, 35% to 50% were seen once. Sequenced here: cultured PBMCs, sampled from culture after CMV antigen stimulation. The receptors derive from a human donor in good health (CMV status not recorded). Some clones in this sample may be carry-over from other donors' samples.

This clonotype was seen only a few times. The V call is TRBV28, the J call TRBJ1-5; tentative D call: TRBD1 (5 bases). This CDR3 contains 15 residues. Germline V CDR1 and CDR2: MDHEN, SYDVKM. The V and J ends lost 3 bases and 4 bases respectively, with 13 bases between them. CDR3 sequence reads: CASSFRGRGNQPQHF. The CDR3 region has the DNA TGTGCCAGCAGTTTTAGAGGGAGGGGAAATCAGCCCCAGCATTTT.

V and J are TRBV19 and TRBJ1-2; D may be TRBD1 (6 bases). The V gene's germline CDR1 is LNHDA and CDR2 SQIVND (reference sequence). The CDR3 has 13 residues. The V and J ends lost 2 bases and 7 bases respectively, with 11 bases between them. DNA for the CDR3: TGTGCCAGTAGTATACGGGGGGCTGGTGGCTACACCTTC. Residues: CASSIRGAGGYTF.

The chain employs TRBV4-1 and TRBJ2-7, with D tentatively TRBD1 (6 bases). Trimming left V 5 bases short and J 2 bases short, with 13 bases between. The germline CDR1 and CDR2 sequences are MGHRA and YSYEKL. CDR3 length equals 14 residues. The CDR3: CASSETGSPYEQYF. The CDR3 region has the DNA TGCGCCAGCAGCGAGACAGGATCACCCTACGAGCAGTACTTC.

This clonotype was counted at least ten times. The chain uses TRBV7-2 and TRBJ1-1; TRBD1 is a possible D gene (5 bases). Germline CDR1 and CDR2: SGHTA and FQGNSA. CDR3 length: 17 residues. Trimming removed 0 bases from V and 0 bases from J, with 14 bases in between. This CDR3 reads CASSLALRVGMNTEAFF. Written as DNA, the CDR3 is TGTGCCAGCAGCTTAGCGCTCAGGGTGGGGATGAACACTGAAGCTTTCTTT.

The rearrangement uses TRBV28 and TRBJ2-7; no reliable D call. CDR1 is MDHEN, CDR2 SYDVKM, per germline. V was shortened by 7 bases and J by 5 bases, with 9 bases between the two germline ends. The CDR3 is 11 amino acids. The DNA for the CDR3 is TGTGCCAGCAAGGTTCGCGACGAGCAGTACTTC. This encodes CASKVRDEQYF.

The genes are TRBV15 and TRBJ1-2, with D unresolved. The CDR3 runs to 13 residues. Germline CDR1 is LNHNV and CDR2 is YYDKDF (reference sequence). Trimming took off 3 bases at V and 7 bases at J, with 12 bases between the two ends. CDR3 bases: TGTGCCACCAGCAGGGGTGGAACAGTTGGCTACACCTTC. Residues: CATSRGGTVGYTF. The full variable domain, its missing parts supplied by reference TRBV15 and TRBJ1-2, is DAMVIQNPRYQVTQFGKPVTLSCSQTLNHNVMYWYQQKSSQAPKLLFHYYDKDFNNEADTPDNFQSRRPNTSFCFLDIRSPGLGDTAMYLCATSRGGTVGYTFGSGTRLTVV.

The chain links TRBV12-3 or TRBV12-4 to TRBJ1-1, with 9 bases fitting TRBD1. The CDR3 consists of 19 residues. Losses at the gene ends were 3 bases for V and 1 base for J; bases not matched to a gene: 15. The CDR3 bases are TGTGCCAGCAGTTTCAATACAGGGGGCCCAGGAGGACCGAACACTGAAGCTTTCTTT. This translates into CASSFNTGGPGGPNTEAFF.

The DNA for the CDR3 is TGTGCCAGCAGCTGGCGCCAGGGCGTGAACACTGAAGCTTTCTTT. The encoded protein is CASSWRQGVNTEAFF. This chain uses TRBV11-1 with TRBJ1-1; D perhaps matches TRBD1 (5 bases). Germline V gene sequence: CDR1 SGHAT, CDR2 FQDESV (reference sequence). Trimming cost V 4 bases and J 0 bases, with 12 bases left between them. The CDR3 has 15 residues.

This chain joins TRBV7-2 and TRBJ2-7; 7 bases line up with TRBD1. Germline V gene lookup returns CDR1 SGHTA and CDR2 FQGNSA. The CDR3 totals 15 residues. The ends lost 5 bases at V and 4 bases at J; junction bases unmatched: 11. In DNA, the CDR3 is TGTGCCAGCAGCCCTACCAGGGGACAGATGTACGAGCAGTACTTC. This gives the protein CASSPTRGQMYEQYF.

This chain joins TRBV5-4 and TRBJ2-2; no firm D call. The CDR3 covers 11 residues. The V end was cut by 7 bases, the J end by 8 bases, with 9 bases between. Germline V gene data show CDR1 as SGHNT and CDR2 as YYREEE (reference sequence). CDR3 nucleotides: TGTGCCAGCGGACCGGCTGGGGAGCTGTTTTTT. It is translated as CASGPAGELFF.

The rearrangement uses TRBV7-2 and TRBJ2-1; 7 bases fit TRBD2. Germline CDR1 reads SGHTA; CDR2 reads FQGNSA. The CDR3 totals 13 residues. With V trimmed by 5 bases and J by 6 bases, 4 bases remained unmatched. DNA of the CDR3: TGTGCCAGCAGCCTAGGGACTACCAATGAGCAGTTCTTC. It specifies CASSLGTTNEQFF.

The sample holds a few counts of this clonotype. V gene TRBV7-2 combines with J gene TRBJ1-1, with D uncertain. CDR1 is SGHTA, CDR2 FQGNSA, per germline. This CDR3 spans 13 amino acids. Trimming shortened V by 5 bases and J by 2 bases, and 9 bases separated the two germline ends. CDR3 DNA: TGTGCCAGCAGCCTCCTCTACAACACTGAAGCTTTCTTT. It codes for CASSLLYNTEAFF.

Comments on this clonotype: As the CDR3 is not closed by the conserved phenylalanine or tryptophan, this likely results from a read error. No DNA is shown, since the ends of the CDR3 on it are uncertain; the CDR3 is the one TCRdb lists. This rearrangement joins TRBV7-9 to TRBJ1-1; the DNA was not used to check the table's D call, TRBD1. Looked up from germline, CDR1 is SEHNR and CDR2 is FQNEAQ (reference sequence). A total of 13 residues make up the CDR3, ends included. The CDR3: CASSLEGDRGLTI.

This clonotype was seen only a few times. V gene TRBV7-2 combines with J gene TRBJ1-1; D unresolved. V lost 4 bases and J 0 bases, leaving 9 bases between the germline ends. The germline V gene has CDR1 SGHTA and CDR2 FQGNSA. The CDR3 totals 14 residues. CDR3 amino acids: CASSSDHMNTEAFF. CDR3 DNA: TGTGCCAGCAGCTCCGACCACATGAACACTGAAGCTTTCTTT.

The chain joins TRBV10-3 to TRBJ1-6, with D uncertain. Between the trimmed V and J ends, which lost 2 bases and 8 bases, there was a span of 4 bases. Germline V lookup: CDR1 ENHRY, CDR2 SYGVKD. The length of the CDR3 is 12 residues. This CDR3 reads CAISELDSPLHF. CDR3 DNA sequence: TGTGCCATCAGTGAGCTAGATTCACCCCTCCACTTT.

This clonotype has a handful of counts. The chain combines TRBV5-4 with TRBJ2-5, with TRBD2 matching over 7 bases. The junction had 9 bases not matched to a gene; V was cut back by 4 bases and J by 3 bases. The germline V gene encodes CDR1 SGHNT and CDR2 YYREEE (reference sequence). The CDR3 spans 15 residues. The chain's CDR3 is CASSPRGTTEETQYF. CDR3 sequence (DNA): TGTGCCAGCAGCCCCCGAGGGACTACAGAAGAGACCCAGTACTTC.

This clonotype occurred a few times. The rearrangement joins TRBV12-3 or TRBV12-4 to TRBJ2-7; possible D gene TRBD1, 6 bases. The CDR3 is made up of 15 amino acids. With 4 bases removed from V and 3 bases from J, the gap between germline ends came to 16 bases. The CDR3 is CASSSSGAPFYEQYF. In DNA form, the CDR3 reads TGTGCCAGCAGTTCGTCAGGGGCACCATTCTACGAGCAGTACTTC.

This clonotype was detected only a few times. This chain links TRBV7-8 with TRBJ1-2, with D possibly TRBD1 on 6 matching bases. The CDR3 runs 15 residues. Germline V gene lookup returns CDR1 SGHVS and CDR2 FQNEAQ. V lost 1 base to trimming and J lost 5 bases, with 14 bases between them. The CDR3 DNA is TGTGCCAGCAGCTTAGGGATGGGGCAGGGGTATGGCTACACCTTC. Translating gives CASSLGMGQGYGYTF.

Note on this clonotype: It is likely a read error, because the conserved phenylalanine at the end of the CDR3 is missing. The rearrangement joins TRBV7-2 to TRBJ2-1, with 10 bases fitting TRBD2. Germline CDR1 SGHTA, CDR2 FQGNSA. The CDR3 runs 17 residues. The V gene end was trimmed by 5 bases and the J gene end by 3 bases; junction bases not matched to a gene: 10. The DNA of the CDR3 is TGTGCCAGCAGCCTTTGGGTTAGCGGGAGGAACTACAATGAGCAGTTCCTC. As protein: CASSLWVSGRNYNEQFL.

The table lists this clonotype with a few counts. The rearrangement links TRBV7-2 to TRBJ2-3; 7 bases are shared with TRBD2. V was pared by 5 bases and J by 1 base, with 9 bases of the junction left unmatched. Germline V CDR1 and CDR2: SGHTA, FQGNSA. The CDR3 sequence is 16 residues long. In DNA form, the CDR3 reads TGTGCCAGCAGCGCGCAGAGGACTAGGGGCACAGATACGCAGTATTTT. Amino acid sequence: CASSAQRTRGTDTQYF.

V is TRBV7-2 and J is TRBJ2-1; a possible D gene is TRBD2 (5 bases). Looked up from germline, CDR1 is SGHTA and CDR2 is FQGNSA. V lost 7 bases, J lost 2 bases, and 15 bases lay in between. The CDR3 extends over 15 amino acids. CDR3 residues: CASTISVGPYNEQFF. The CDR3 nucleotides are TGTGCCAGCACCATTAGCGTCGGTCCCTACAATGAGCAGTTCTTC.

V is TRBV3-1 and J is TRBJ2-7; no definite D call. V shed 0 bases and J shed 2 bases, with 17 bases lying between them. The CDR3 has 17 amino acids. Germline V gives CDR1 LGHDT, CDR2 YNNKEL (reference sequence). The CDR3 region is CASSQEVSGRFAYEQYF. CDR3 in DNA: TGTGCCAGCAGCCAAGAGGTGTCGGGTCGGTTTGCCTACGAGCAGTACTTC.

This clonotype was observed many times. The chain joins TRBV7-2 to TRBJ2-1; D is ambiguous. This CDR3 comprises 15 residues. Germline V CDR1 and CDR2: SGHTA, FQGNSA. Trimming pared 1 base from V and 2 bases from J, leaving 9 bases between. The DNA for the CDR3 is TGTGCCAGCAGCTTAGGACGGCAGACCTACAATGAGCAGTTCTTC. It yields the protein CASSLGRQTYNEQFF.

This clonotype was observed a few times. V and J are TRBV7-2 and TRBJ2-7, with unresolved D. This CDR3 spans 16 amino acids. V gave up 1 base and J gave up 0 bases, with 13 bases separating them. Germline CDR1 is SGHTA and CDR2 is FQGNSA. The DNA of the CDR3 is TGTGCCAGCAGCTTAGAATTGGGTACGCTCTCCTACGAGCAGTACTTC. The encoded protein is CASSLELGTLSYEQYF.

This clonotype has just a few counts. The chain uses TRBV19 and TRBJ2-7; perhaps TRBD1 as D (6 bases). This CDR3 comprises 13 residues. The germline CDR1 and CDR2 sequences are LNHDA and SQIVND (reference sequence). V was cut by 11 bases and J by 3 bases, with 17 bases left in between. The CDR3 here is CASPLDRNYEQYF. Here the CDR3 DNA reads TGTGCCTCCCCCCTGGACAGAAACTACGAGCAGTACTTC.

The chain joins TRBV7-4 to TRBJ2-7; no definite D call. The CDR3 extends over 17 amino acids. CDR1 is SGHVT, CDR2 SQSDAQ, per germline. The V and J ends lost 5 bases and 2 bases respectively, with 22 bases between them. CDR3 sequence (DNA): TGTGCCAGCAGCGGGATCCCAAAGTCCGTCGGAACCTACGAGCAGTACTTC. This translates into CASSGIPKSVGTYEQYF.

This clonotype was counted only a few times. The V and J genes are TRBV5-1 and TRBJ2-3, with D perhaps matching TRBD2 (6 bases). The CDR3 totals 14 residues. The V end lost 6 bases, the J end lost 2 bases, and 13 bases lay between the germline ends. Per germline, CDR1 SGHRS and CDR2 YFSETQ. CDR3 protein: CASKERVLTDTQYF. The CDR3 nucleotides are TGCGCCAGCAAAGAGCGGGTACTCACAGATACGCAGTATTTT. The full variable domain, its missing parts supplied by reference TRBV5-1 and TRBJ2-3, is KAGVTQTPRYLIKTRGQQVTLSCSPISGHRSVSWYQQTPGQGLQFLFEYFSETQRNKGNFPGRFSGRQFSNSRSEMNVSTLELGDSALYLCASKERVLTDTQYFGPGTRLTVL.

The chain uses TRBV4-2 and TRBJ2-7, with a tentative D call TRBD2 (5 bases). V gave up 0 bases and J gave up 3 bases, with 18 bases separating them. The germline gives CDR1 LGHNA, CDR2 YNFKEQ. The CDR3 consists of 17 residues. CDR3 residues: CASSQDALEGKLYEQYF. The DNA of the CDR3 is TGTGCCAGCAGCCAAGATGCCCTAGAGGGAAAGCTCTACGAGCAGTACTTC.

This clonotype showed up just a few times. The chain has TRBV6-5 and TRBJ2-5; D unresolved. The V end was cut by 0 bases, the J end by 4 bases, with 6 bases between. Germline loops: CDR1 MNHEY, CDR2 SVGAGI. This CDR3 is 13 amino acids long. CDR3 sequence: CASSYSIGETQYF. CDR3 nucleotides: TGTGCCAGCAGTTACTCAATCGGAGAGACCCAGTACTTC.

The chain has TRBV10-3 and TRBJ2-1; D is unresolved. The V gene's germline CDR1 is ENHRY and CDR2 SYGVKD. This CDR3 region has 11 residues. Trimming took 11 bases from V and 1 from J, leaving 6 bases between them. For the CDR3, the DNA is TGTGCCTCCTTGTCCTACAATGAGCAGTTCTTC. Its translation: CASLSYNEQFF.

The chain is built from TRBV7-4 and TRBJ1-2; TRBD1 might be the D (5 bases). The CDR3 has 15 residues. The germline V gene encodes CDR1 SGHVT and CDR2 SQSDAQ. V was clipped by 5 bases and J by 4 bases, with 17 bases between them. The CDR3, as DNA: TGTGCCAGCAGCCCGGACGGGGACTTAGCCTATGGCTACACCTTC. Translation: CASSPDGDLAYGYTF.